Each of the 32 T cell receptor beta chains below was sequenced from the same sample in a study of blood T cell repertoires in COVID-19. Only in-frame clones appear in the TCRdb table, and some are missing; sequencing was by immunoSEQ multiplex PCR. The data show approximately 290,000 clones, 80% to 90% seen once. Sequencing was done on a sample of PBMCs or T cells enriched from blood (not recorded which). The receptor source for this set is a woman younger than 45 who had recovered from COVID-19.

The chain links TRBV7-9 to TRBJ1-2; a possible D gene is TRBD1 (6 bases). Germline loops: CDR1 SEHNR, CDR2 FQNEAQ (reference sequence). CDR3 length: 14 residues. Between the trimmed V and J ends, which lost 4 bases and 7 bases, there was a span of 16 bases. CDR3 amino acids: CASSSYLEGGGYTF. The CDR3 nucleotides are TGTGCCAGCAGCTCCTATTTAGAAGGGGGTGGCTACACCTTC.

This clone appeared a few times. The V and J genes are TRBV7-9 and TRBJ1-3; 7 nucleotides agree with TRBD1. The V and J ends lost 8 bases and 2 bases, in that order; junction bases with no gene match: 9. From germline, CDR1 is SEHNR and CDR2 FQNEAQ (reference sequence). The CDR3 runs 15 residues. The DNA for the CDR3 is TGTGCCAGCTTATATACAGGGGCTGCTGGAAACACCATATATTTT. Translation: CASLYTGAAGNTIYF. Combining the CDR3 with reference TRBV7-9 and TRBJ1-3 gives the whole variable domain DTGVSQNPRHKITKRGQNVTFRCDPISEHNRLYWYRQTLGQGPEFLTYFQNEAQLEKSRLLSDRFSAERPKGSFSTLEIQRTEQGDSAMYLCASLYTGAAGNTIYFGEGSWLTVV.

J is TRBJ2-1 and V is TRBV5-1; D is perhaps TRBD2 (6 bases). The germline V gene encodes CDR1 SGHRS and CDR2 YFSETQ. V lost 0 bases to trimming and J lost 7 bases, with 8 bases between them. The CDR3 runs 13 residues. Written as DNA, the CDR3 is TGCGCCAGCAGCTTGGCTAGCGATAATGAGCAGTTCTTC. It specifies CASSLASDNEQFF. The variable domain in full, with the rest retrieved from reference TRBV5-1 and TRBJ2-1, is KAGVTQTPRYLIKTRGQQVTLSCSPISGHRSVSWYQQTPGQGLQFLFEYFSETQRNKGNFPGRFSGRQFSNSRSEMNVSTLELGDSALYLCASSLASDNEQFFGPGTRLTVL.

The chain uses TRBV9 and TRBJ2-5; the match to TRBD2 covers 15 bases. Trimming took 4 bases from V and 0 from J; bases not matched to a gene: 4. Germline CDR1 and CDR2: SGDLS and YYNGEE. The CDR3 has 17 amino acids. Here the CDR3 reads CASSPGTSGGYQETQYF. The CDR3 DNA follows: TGTGCCAGCAGCCCTGGGACTAGCGGGGGGTACCAAGAGACCCAGTACTTC.

This sequence joins TRBV11-2 and TRBJ1-2; the D is unclear. The CDR3 is 15 residues long. Germline V gene lookup returns CDR1 SGHAT and CDR2 FQNNGV. Trimming left V 5 bases short and J 1 base short, with 14 bases between. CDR3: CASSPTTQLNYGYTF. The DNA for the CDR3 is TGTGCCAGCAGCCCGACTACACAGCTTAACTATGGCTACACCTTC.

V and J are TRBV11-2 and TRBJ2-6; TRBD1 matches 9 bases. Germline V lookup: CDR1 SGHAT, CDR2 FQNNGV. V was clipped by 4 bases and J by 2 bases; unmatched bases: 12. The CDR3 totals 19 residues. In DNA, the CDR3 is TGTGCCAGCAGCTCCAACTCGGGACAGGGTCACACTGGGGCCAACGTCCTGACTTTC. The encoded protein is CASSSNSGQGHTGANVLTF. The complete variable domain, with remaining parts taken from reference TRBV11-2 and TRBJ2-6, reads EAGVAQSPRYKIIEKRQSVAFWCNPISGHATLYWYQQILGQGPKLLIQFQNNGVVDDSQLPKDRFSAERLKGVDSTLKIQPAKLEDSAVYLCASSSNSGQGHTGANVLTFGAGSRLTVL.

The chain is built from TRBV4-1 and TRBJ1-2; 9 nucleotides align to TRBD1. CDR3 size: 19 residues. The trim removed 1 base at V and 7 bases at J, leaving 19 bases unmatched. Germline CDR1 MGHRA, CDR2 YSYEKL. The DNA of the CDR3 is TGCGCCAGCAGCCAAGTCATTGTGGGTACAGGGGGCGCACGGGGTGGCTACACCTTC. Amino acids: CASSQVIVGTGGARGGYTF.

The chain uses TRBV10-3 and TRBJ2-3, with D possibly being TRBD2 (7 bases). This CDR3 contains 16 residues. V lost 8 bases and J 1 base, leaving 19 bases between the germline ends. Germline CDR1 reads ENHRY; CDR2 reads SYGVKD. CDR3 protein: CAISGASGERTDTQYF. The CDR3, as DNA: TGTGCCATCTCGGGGGCCAGCGGGGAGCGCACAGATACGCAGTATTTT.

The chain carries TRBV7-6 and TRBJ1-3; unclear D gene. Germline values: CDR1 SGHVS, CDR2 FNYEAQ. Trimming cost V 1 base and J 2 bases, with 6 bases left between them. The CDR3 sequence is 14 residues long. The CDR3 spells CASSLDGAGNTIYF. CDR3 bases: TGTGCCAGCAGCTTAGATGGAGCTGGAAACACCATATATTTT.

V is TRBV29-1 and J is TRBJ1-1; no clear D gene. Germline values: CDR1 SQVTM, CDR2 ANQGSEA. V was pared by 4 bases and J by 8 bases, with 11 bases between. CDR3 size: 11 residues. CDR3 in DNA: TGCAGCGTTGGGCGGGGTTCCGAAGCTTTCTTT. Its protein product is CSVGRGSEAFF.

The J gene is TRBJ2-3, the V gene TRBV15, with D possibly being TRBD1 (6 bases). Trimming pared 3 bases from V and 4 bases from J, leaving 17 bases between. The CDR3 is 16 amino acids. The germline CDR1 and CDR2 sequences are LNHNV and YYDKDF (reference sequence). The CDR3 DNA sequence: TGTGCCACCAGCAGGGAGACAGGATCGGGTCCAGATACGCAGTATTTT. It encodes CATSRETGSGPDTQYF.

The rearrangement joins TRBV24-1 to TRBJ2-5; D is possibly TRBD1 (6 bases). This CDR3 contains 14 residues. V dropped 7 bases and J dropped 2 bases, with 13 bases sitting between them. Germline values: CDR1 KGHDR, CDR2 SFDVKD. DNA for the CDR3: TGTGCCACCAGCGTCAGGGGTGGTCAAGAGACCCAGTACTTC. Translation: CATSVRGGQETQYF.

The V call is TRBV10-3, the J call TRBJ2-7; D is perhaps TRBD1 (5 bases). The CDR3 length is 11 residues. V lost 8 bases and J 9 bases, leaving 14 bases between the germline ends. Germline values: CDR1 ENHRY, CDR2 SYGVKD. CDR3 residues: CAIGAGFWQYF. The CDR3 DNA reads TGTGCCATCGGGGCAGGCTTTTGGCAGTACTTC.

The chain links TRBV2 to TRBJ1-4, with D uncertain. Trimming removed 6 bases at V and 7 bases at J, with 9 bases between. The CDR3 has 12 residues. Germline CDR1 SNHLY, CDR2 FYNNEI. For the CDR3, the DNA is TGTGCCAGCAGGGATACGGGTGAAAAACTGTTTTTT. Translating gives CASRDTGEKLFF.

The chain combines TRBV2 with TRBJ2-7; D might be TRBD1 (6 bases). Germline V gene sequence: CDR1 SNHLY, CDR2 FYNNEI. V lost 4 bases and J lost 0, with 16 bases in between. This CDR3 is built from 16 residues. CDR3 protein: CASSVWSTGNSYEQYF. The CDR3 DNA reads TGTGCCAGCAGTGTTTGGAGTACAGGGAACTCCTACGAGCAGTACTTC.

The chain joins TRBV6-5 to TRBJ1-3, with D tentatively TRBD1 (5 bases). This CDR3 comprises 13 residues. Germline values: CDR1 MNHEY, CDR2 SVGAGI. V dropped 10 bases and J dropped 4 bases, with 14 bases sitting between them. The chain's CDR3 is CATLLNRGNTIYF. The DNA of the CDR3 is TGTGCCACCTTATTAAACAGGGGAAACACCATATATTTT.

The chain couples TRBV29-1 to TRBJ2-3, with 13 bases matching TRBD2. Germline CDR1 is SQVTM and CDR2 is ANQGSEA. After removal of 5 bases from V and 2 bases from J, the junction contained 10 bases not matched to a gene. CDR3 length: 17 residues. This CDR3 is CSVPRTSGGGSTDTQYF. The DNA for the CDR3 is TGCAGCGTTCCGCGGACTAGCGGGGGAGGGTCCACAGATACGCAGTATTTT.

The chain combines TRBV5-1 with TRBJ1-4; 7 positions match TRBD1. The CDR3 length is 14 residues. V dropped 4 bases and J dropped 8; count of bases not matched to a gene: 8. Per the germline V gene, CDR1 is SGHRS and CDR2 is YFSETQ. The CDR3 sequence is CASSEDRVREKLFF. CDR3 nucleotide sequence: TGCGCCAGCAGCGAAGACAGGGTCCGGGAAAAACTGTTTTTT.

The V call is TRBV5-4, the J call TRBJ2-5; D is perhaps TRBD2 (5 bases). V was cut by 3 bases and J by 5 bases, with 17 bases left in between. The CDR3 sequence is 15 residues long. The germline CDR1 and CDR2 sequences are SGHNT and YYREEE (reference sequence). Written as DNA, the CDR3 is TGTGCCAGCAGCTCCCATTCCGGGATAGGGGAGACCCAGTACTTC. This gives the protein CASSSHSGIGETQYF.

The J gene is TRBJ1-4, the V gene TRBV5-1; 8 nucleotides line up with TRBD1. The germline V gene has CDR1 SGHRS and CDR2 YFSETQ. The CDR3 has 15 residues. The V segment lost 3 bases and the J segment 3 bases; nucleotides outside the gene matches: 4. Written as DNA, the CDR3 is TGCGCCAGCAGCTCGCAGGGGGCTGCTAATGAAAAACTGTTTTTT. Residues: CASSSQGAANEKLFF.

The V and J genes are TRBV4-1 and TRBJ1-2; the D gene is possibly TRBD1 (6 bases). V lost 1 base and J 4 bases, leaving 16 bases between the germline ends. This CDR3 spans 16 amino acids. Per the germline V gene, CDR1 is MGHRA and CDR2 is YSYEKL. The CDR3 here is CASSQVGRGAGYGYTF. DNA of the CDR3: TGCGCCAGCAGCCAAGTCGGACGGGGGGCTGGCTATGGCTACACCTTC.

The chain links TRBV7-2 to TRBJ2-2; 10 bases match TRBD2. CDR1 is SGHTA and CDR2 is FQGNSA in the germline V gene. This CDR3 comprises 15 residues. J lost 4 bases, V lost 2 bases, and 1 base had no gene match. The chain's CDR3 is CASSLTSGVTGELFF. As DNA, the CDR3 is TGTGCCAGCAGCTTAACTAGCGGGGTCACCGGGGAGCTGTTTTTT.

J is TRBJ2-7 and V is TRBV7-9; tentative D call: TRBD1 (6 bases). V was clipped by 3 bases and J by 2 bases, with 11 bases between them. Germline V gives CDR1 SEHNR, CDR2 FQNEAQ (reference sequence). This CDR3 region has 14 residues. As DNA, the CDR3 is TGTGCCAGCAGCTTTACAGGGAGAGCCTACGAGCAGTACTTC. Amino acid sequence: CASSFTGRAYEQYF. The variable domain in full, with the rest retrieved from reference TRBV7-9 and TRBJ2-7, is DTGVSQNPRHKITKRGQNVTFRCDPISEHNRLYWYRQTLGQGPEFLTYFQNEAQLEKSRLLSDRFSAERPKGSFSTLEIQRTEQGDSAMYLCASSFTGRAYEQYFGPGTRLTVT.

This chain links TRBV27 with TRBJ1-1, with no clear D. Trimming cost V 4 bases and J 1 base, with 13 bases left between them. The CDR3 spans 15 residues. Germline lookup yields CDR1 MNHEY and CDR2 SMNVEV (reference sequence). The CDR3 nucleotides are TGTGCCAGCAGTTCACCAATTAGAGGGAACACTGAAGCTTTCTTT. The encoded protein is CASSSPIRGNTEAFF.

The chain carries TRBV14 and TRBJ2-2; weak D call: TRBD1 (5 bases). The germline CDR1 and CDR2 sequences are SGHDN and FVKESK. Trimming removed 1 base from V and 4 bases from J, with 31 bases in between. CDR3 length equals 22 residues. Here the CDR3 reads CASSQGFVELRRGQGGTGELFF. Written as DNA, the CDR3 is TGTGCCAGCAGCCAAGGTTTTGTAGAACTCAGAAGGGGTCAGGGTGGCACCGGGGAGCTGTTTTTT.

This clone was counted only a few times. The chain recombines TRBV4-2 with TRBJ2-7; weak D call: TRBD2 (6 bases). This CDR3 has 15 residues. V was cut by 0 bases and J by 3 bases, with 12 bases left in between. Germline lookup yields CDR1 LGHNA and CDR2 YNFKEQ. CDR3 DNA: TGTGCCAGCAGCCAAGATAACGGGGGAGACTACGAGCAGTACTTC. Residues: CASSQDNGGDYEQYF.

The CDR3 loop is CASSQDPGGINEKLFF. DNA for the CDR3: TGTGCCAGCAGCCAAGACCCCGGGGGGATAAATGAAAAACTGTTTTTT. The chain links TRBV4-2 to TRBJ1-4, with D perhaps TRBD1 (5 bases). The CDR3 runs 16 residues. Trimming pared 0 bases from V and 5 bases from J, leaving 13 bases between. Germline V gene data show CDR1 as LGHNA and CDR2 as YNFKEQ.

The chain is built from TRBV27 and TRBJ1-3; 11 nucleotides agree with TRBD1. There are 17 residues in the CDR3. Per the germline V gene, CDR1 is MNHEY and CDR2 is SMNVEV (reference sequence). V lost 2 bases to trimming and J lost 7 bases; unmatched junction nucleotides: 10. CDR3 sequence: CASSLDHWGTGGNTIYF. CDR3 bases: TGTGCCAGCAGTTTAGATCATTGGGGGACAGGGGGTAACACCATATATTTT.

The rearrangement links TRBV6-1 to TRBJ1-1; TRBD1 aligns across 11 bases. CDR1 is MNHNS and CDR2 is SASEGT in the germline V gene. This CDR3 region has 17 residues. V lost 3 bases, J lost 2 bases, and 8 bases stayed unmatched. CDR3: CASSENLGQGGNTEAFF. CDR3 sequence (DNA): TGTGCCAGCAGTGAGAATTTGGGACAGGGGGGTAACACTGAAGCTTTCTTT.

The genes are TRBV4-1 and TRBJ1-1, with D uncertain. Trimming removed 0 bases from V and 0 bases from J, with 8 bases in between. CDR1 and CDR2 from the germline V gene are MGHRA and YSYEKL. The CDR3 totals 15 residues. This CDR3 reads CASSQENQLNTEAFF. In DNA, the CDR3 is TGCGCCAGCAGCCAAGAGAACCAGTTGAACACTGAAGCTTTCTTT.

The V and J genes are TRBV7-9 and TRBJ1-3, with TRBD1 as a possible D gene (6 bases). This CDR3 has 17 amino acids. Germline V lookup: CDR1 SEHNR, CDR2 FQNEAQ (reference sequence). Trimming cost V 2 bases and J 3 bases, with 17 bases left between them. For the CDR3, the DNA is TGTGCCAGCAGCTTATCCCGGACAGTTCGACATGGAAACACCATATATTTT. Encoded protein: CASSLSRTVRHGNTIYF.

This chain joins TRBV6-5 and TRBJ1-1, with no clear D. V lost 4 bases, J lost 6 bases, and 12 bases lay in between. Germline V gene lookup returns CDR1 MNHEY and CDR2 SVGAGI. The CDR3 is 13 amino acids. CDR3 in DNA: TGTGCCAGCAGTTCGGTGTTGAGCCCTGAAGCTTTCTTT. Translated, it gives CASSSVLSPEAFF.